A selection of T cell receptor beta chains follows, all from one sample in a study of early T cells in non-severe SARS-CoV-2 infection. TCRdb reprocessed the 5' RACE reads via MiXCR and lists one record per CDR3 protein. The sample has some 56,000 distinct CDR3 sequences; about 10% are singletons. The sample was whole blood. These receptors all stem from an adult who was a healthcare worker with PCR-confirmed SARS-CoV-2 infection or an uninfected control (not recorded which). Each CDR3 is given with its conserved first and last residue. The order of the fields is D gene, V gene, J gene, clone size, CDR3 protein, CDR3 DNA. D genes are given only for firm matches. Clone size is given for some rows only: seen once, a few or many times, or a class if the clone is expanded.

D gene: .; V gene: TRBV7-2; J gene: TRBJ2-7; clone size: many; CDR3 protein: CASSSKGDSGTYEQYF; CDR3 DNA: TGTGCCAGCAGCTCGAAAGGTGACTCGGGGACCTACGAGCAGTACTTC
D gene: .; V gene: TRBV2; J gene: TRBJ2-7; clone size: .; CDR3 protein: CASSVGEQYF; CDR3 DNA: TGTGCCAGCAGTGTGGGCGAGCAGTACTTC
D gene: TRBD1; V gene: TRBV3-1; J gene: TRBJ1-1; clone size: many; CDR3 protein: CASSQGDRGKGEAFF; CDR3 DNA: TGTGCCAGCAGCCAAGGTGACAGGGGAAAAGGTGAAGCTTTCTTT
D gene: TRBD2; V gene: TRBV7-9; J gene: TRBJ2-3; clone size: .; CDR3 protein: CASSLAAGDDTQYF; CDR3 DNA: TGTGCCAGCAGCTTGGCAGCGGGAGATGATACGCAGTATTTT
D gene: .; V gene: TRBV6-5; J gene: TRBJ2-2; clone size: few; CDR3 protein: CASRWGSNTGELFF; CDR3 DNA: TGTGCCAGTAGATGGGGGAGCAACACCGGGGAGCTGTTTTTT
D gene: .; V gene: TRBV20-1; J gene: TRBJ2-1; clone size: many; CDR3 protein: CSAREDSYNEQFF; CDR3 DNA: TGCAGTGCTCGCGAGGACAGTTACAATGAGCAGTTCTTC
D gene: .; V gene: TRBV20-1; J gene: TRBJ2-2; clone size: many; CDR3 protein: CSAVLNGELFF; CDR3 DNA: TGCAGTGCCGTCCTGAACGGGGAGCTGTTTTTT
D gene: .; V gene: TRBV7-8; J gene: TRBJ2-3; clone size: .; CDR3 protein: CASSLTASTDTQYF; CDR3 DNA: TGTGCCAGCAGCTTGACGGCTAGCACAGATACGCAGTATTTT
D gene: TRBD2; V gene: TRBV7-6; J gene: TRBJ2-7; clone size: many; CDR3 protein: CASSFTSGDSGEQYF; CDR3 DNA: TGTGCCAGCAGCTTCACTAGCGGGGATTCGGGGGAGCAGTACTTC
D gene: TRBD2; V gene: TRBV7-2; J gene: TRBJ2-7; clone size: .; CDR3 protein: CASSFQSGSLSYEQYF; CDR3 DNA: TGTGCCAGCAGCTTTCAGAGCGGGAGCCTCTCCTACGAGCAGTACTTC
D gene: .; V gene: TRBV11-2; J gene: TRBJ2-7; clone size: many; CDR3 protein: CASSSDSDGRYEQYF; CDR3 DNA: TGTGCCAGCAGCTCGGATTCGGACGGGCGATACGAGCAGTACTTC
D gene: .; V gene: TRBV28; J gene: TRBJ2-7; clone size: many; CDR3 protein: CASSLRGEQYF; CDR3 DNA: TGTGCCAGCAGTTTAAGGGGGGAGCAGTACTTC
D gene: .; V gene: TRBV2; J gene: TRBJ2-1; clone size: many; CDR3 protein: CASSRANEQFF; CDR3 DNA: TGTGCCAGCAGTCGGGCCAATGAGCAGTTCTTC
D gene: .; V gene: TRBV20-1; J gene: TRBJ1-5; clone size: .; CDR3 protein: CSLLTVGNQPQHF; CDR3 DNA: TGCAGCCTTTTAACCGTAGGCAATCAGCCCCAGCATTTT
D gene: .; V gene: TRBV7-2; J gene: TRBJ2-1; clone size: .; CDR3 protein: CASSLGPPSYNEQFF; CDR3 DNA: TGTGCCAGCAGCTTAGGCCCTCCCTCCTACAATGAGCAGTTCTTC
D gene: TRBD1; V gene: TRBV20-1; J gene: TRBJ1-5; clone size: many; CDR3 protein: CSARGQAPNQPQHF; CDR3 DNA: TGCAGTGCTAGGGGACAGGCGCCCAATCAGCCCCAGCATTTT
D gene: TRBD2; V gene: TRBV12-3/TRBV12-4; J gene: TRBJ2-3; clone size: many; CDR3 protein: CASSSRTSGSTDTQYF; CDR3 DNA: TGTGCCAGCAGTTCCCGGACTAGCGGGAGCACAGATACGCAGTATTTT
D gene: .; V gene: TRBV10-1; J gene: TRBJ1-2; clone size: .; CDR3 protein: CASSFDRLYGYTF; CDR3 DNA: TGCGCCAGCAGTTTCGACAGGCTCTATGGCTACACCTTC
D gene: .; V gene: TRBV11-1; J gene: TRBJ1-2; clone size: .; CDR3 protein: CASTPGRGHRYGYTF; CDR3 DNA: TGTGCCAGCACACCCGGACGAGGCCATCGCTATGGCTACACCTTC
D gene: .; V gene: TRBV4-1; J gene: TRBJ1-6; clone size: few; CDR3 protein: CASSQDDRTGSPLHF; CDR3 DNA: TGCGCCAGCAGCCAAGATGACAGGACCGGATCACCCCTCCACTTT
D gene: .; V gene: TRBV24-1; J gene: TRBJ2-3; clone size: .; CDR3 protein: CATSDSWSSASPQYF; CDR3 DNA: TGTGCCACCAGTGATTCATGGTCTAGCGCGTCCCCGCAGTATTTT
D gene: .; V gene: TRBV4-2; J gene: TRBJ2-3; clone size: many; CDR3 protein: CASSQAGASTDTQYF; CDR3 DNA: TGTGCCAGCAGCCAAGCGGGGGCGAGCACAGATACGCAGTATTTT
D gene: TRBD1; V gene: TRBV7-7; J gene: TRBJ2-7; clone size: many; CDR3 protein: CASSRRTGGGEQYF; CDR3 DNA: TGTGCTAGCAGCCGACGGACAGGGGGCGGCGAGCAGTACTTC
D gene: TRBD1; V gene: TRBV11-2; J gene: TRBJ2-7; clone size: many; CDR3 protein: CASSLGTGLRYEQYF; CDR3 DNA: TGTGCCAGCAGCTTAGGGACAGGGTTACGGTACGAGCAGTACTTC
D gene: TRBD2; V gene: TRBV30; J gene: TRBJ2-5; clone size: many; CDR3 protein: CAWSPPGAPGLAGRETQYF; CDR3 DNA: TGTGCCTGGAGTCCCCCCGGAGCTCCGGGACTAGCGGGAAGAGAGACCCAGTACTTC
D gene: TRBD2; V gene: TRBV18; J gene: TRBJ2-3; clone size: many; CDR3 protein: CASSPVYSGRAPDTQYF; CDR3 DNA: TGTGCCAGCTCACCGGTGTACAGCGGGAGGGCCCCAGATACGCAGTATTTT
D gene: TRBD2; V gene: TRBV29-1; J gene: TRBJ2-1; clone size: many; CDR3 protein: CSVEGLALRNEQFF; CDR3 DNA: TGCAGCGTTGAAGGACTAGCACTGCGCAATGAGCAGTTCTTC
D gene: TRBD2; V gene: TRBV9; J gene: TRBJ2-1; clone size: .; CDR3 protein: CASSTRWGAGSYNEQFF; CDR3 DNA: TGTGCCAGCAGCACCCGATGGGGAGCGGGATCCTACAATGAGCAGTTCTTC
D gene: .; V gene: TRBV29-1; J gene: TRBJ1-3; clone size: many; CDR3 protein: CSVAASSGNTIYF; CDR3 DNA: TGCAGCGTTGCGGCTAGCTCTGGAAACACCATATATTTT
D gene: .; V gene: TRBV29-1; J gene: TRBJ2-7; clone size: .; CDR3 protein: CSCRDRISYEQYF; CDR3 DNA: TGCAGCTGCCGGGACCGCATCTCCTACGAGCAGTACTTC
D gene: .; V gene: TRBV30; J gene: TRBJ1-5; clone size: .; CDR3 protein: CAWNTGGNQPQHF; CDR3 DNA: TGTGCCTGGAATACGGGAGGCAATCAGCCCCAGCATTTT
D gene: .; V gene: TRBV4-3; J gene: TRBJ2-7; clone size: few; CDR3 protein: CASSQDHGDYEQYF; CDR3 DNA: TGCGCCAGCAGCCAAGACCATGGGGACTACGAGCAGTACTTC
D gene: .; V gene: TRBV24-1; J gene: TRBJ2-3; clone size: many; CDR3 protein: CATSTTTDTQYF; CDR3 DNA: TGTGCCACCAGCACCACTACAGATACGCAGTATTTT
D gene: .; V gene: TRBV29-1; J gene: TRBJ1-1; clone size: few; CDR3 protein: CSVAGEEAFF; CDR3 DNA: TGCAGCGTTGCTGGGGAGGAAGCTTTCTTT
D gene: .; V gene: TRBV20-1; J gene: TRBJ1-5; clone size: many; CDR3 protein: CSARGGGLSNQPQHF; CDR3 DNA: TGCAGTGCTAGAGGTGGCGGTCTTAGCAATCAGCCCCAGCATTTT
D gene: .; V gene: TRBV20-1; J gene: TRBJ1-1; clone size: few; CDR3 protein: CSARDFVNTEAFF; CDR3 DNA: TGCAGTGCTAGAGATTTCGTGAACACTGAAGCTTTCTTT
D gene: .; V gene: TRBV29-1; J gene: TRBJ1-2; clone size: many; CDR3 protein: CSVERREGGYTF; CDR3 DNA: TGCAGCGTTGAAAGGCGGGAGGGAGGCTACACCTTC
D gene: .; V gene: TRBV25-1; J gene: TRBJ2-7; clone size: many; CDR3 protein: CASSLGWGMYF; CDR3 DNA: TGTGCCAGCAGTCTTGGCTGGGGAATGTACTTC
D gene: .; V gene: TRBV29-1; J gene: TRBJ2-3; clone size: few; CDR3 protein: CSVEDGTDTQYF; CDR3 DNA: TGCAGCGTTGAGGATGGCACAGATACGCAGTATTTT
D gene: .; V gene: TRBV12-3/TRBV12-4; J gene: TRBJ2-1; clone size: many; CDR3 protein: CASRGLAEGWEQFF; CDR3 DNA: TGTGCCAGCAGGGGACTTGCGGAGGGGTGGGAGCAGTTCTTC
D gene: .; V gene: TRBV12-5; J gene: TRBJ2-1; clone size: many; CDR3 protein: CASGLAHRQFF; CDR3 DNA: TGTGCTAGTGGTTTGGCCCACAGGCAGTTCTTC
D gene: .; V gene: TRBV7-9; J gene: TRBJ2-5; clone size: many; CDR3 protein: CASSLRGSGISETQYF; CDR3 DNA: TGTGCCAGCAGCCTCCGCGGTAGCGGTATTTCAGAGACCCAGTACTTC
D gene: .; V gene: TRBV12-3/TRBV12-4; J gene: TRBJ2-7; clone size: few; CDR3 protein: CASASRESYEQYF; CDR3 DNA: TGTGCCAGCGCTTCCAGGGAATCCTACGAGCAGTACTTC
D gene: .; V gene: TRBV29-1; J gene: TRBJ2-6; clone size: many; CDR3 protein: CSARKSGANVLTF; CDR3 DNA: TGCAGCGCACGAAAATCTGGGGCCAACGTCCTGACTTTC
D gene: .; V gene: TRBV29-1; J gene: TRBJ2-5; clone size: .; CDR3 protein: CSVAGAGTSPETQYF; CDR3 DNA: TGCAGCGTTGCAGGCGCAGGGACCTCGCCCGAGACCCAGTACTTC
D gene: .; V gene: TRBV4-3; J gene: TRBJ1-1; clone size: few; CDR3 protein: CASSQGVKNTEAFF; CDR3 DNA: TGCGCCAGCAGCCAAGGGGTTAAGAACACTGAAGCTTTCTTT
D gene: TRBD2; V gene: TRBV10-3; J gene: TRBJ2-7; clone size: .; CDR3 protein: CAIRLAGGAYEQYF; CDR3 DNA: TGTGCCATCCGACTAGCGGGAGGCGCCTACGAGCAGTACTTC
D gene: .; V gene: TRBV29-1; J gene: TRBJ1-5; clone size: many; CDR3 protein: CSARTDGNQPQHF; CDR3 DNA: TGCAGCGCCCGAACGGACGGGAATCAGCCCCAGCATTTT
D gene: TRBD2; V gene: TRBV6-2/TRBV6-3; J gene: TRBJ2-7; clone size: many; CDR3 protein: CASRLAGAYSYEQYF; CDR3 DNA: TGTGCCAGCAGACTAGCGGGAGCTTACTCCTACGAGCAGTACTTC
D gene: .; V gene: TRBV11-2; J gene: TRBJ2-3; clone size: few; CDR3 protein: CASSSGGDTQYF; CDR3 DNA: TGTGCCAGCAGTTCAGGGGGGGATACGCAGTATTTT